The 23 T cell receptor beta chains listed next were all sequenced from one sample in a study of blood T cell repertoires in COVID-19 (dated by TCRdb to about 2020). The library was produced with the immunoSEQ multiplex PCR assay. The immuneACCESS repertoire file appears here via TCRdb, limited to in-frame rearrangements. These files lack a portion of the clones; in checked studies, under half of the deficit traces to unresolved V genes, and the cause of the others is not known. This sample has fewer than 250,000 clones in its table, and roughly 90% of those were observed once. The ten largest clones take up approximately 7.6% of the sample. Sequencing input: PBMCs or T cells enriched from blood (not recorded which). Receptors originate from a woman younger than 30 who had recovered from COVID-19.

J is TRBJ1-2 and V is TRBV6-2 or TRBV6-3, with D tentatively TRBD1 (5 bases). The V gene's germline CDR1 is MNHEY and CDR2 SVGEGT. The length of the CDR3 is 13 residues. The V end was cut by 5 bases, the J end by 2 bases, with 9 bases between. The CDR3 DNA reads as TGTGCCAGCAGTAGAGCAGGGAACTATGGCTACACCTTC. Translating gives CASSRAGNYGYTF.

The chain couples TRBV5-5 to TRBJ1-1; D is uncertain. CDR3 length equals 14 residues. V was trimmed by 3 bases and J by 1 base, leaving 10 bases between them. Per the germline V gene, CDR1 is SGHKS and CDR2 is YYEKEE (reference sequence). The CDR3 bases are TGTGCCAGCAGCTCAACAGAGACGAACACTGAAGCTTTCTTT. Protein: CASSSTETNTEAFF.

CDR3 bases: TGTGCCAGCAGCGCCCAGGAACTGGGGGCGCAAGAGACCCAGTACTTC. This codes for CASSAQELGAQETQYF. The chain joins TRBV9 to TRBJ2-5; weak D call: TRBD1 (6 bases). The germline V gene has CDR1 SGDLS and CDR2 YYNGEE. Trimming left V 3 bases short and J 2 bases short, with 17 bases between. The length of the CDR3 is 16 residues.

This chain joins TRBV3-1 (or the pseudogene TRBV3-2) and TRBJ2-3; D not resolved. CDR1 is LGHDT, CDR2 YNNKEL, per germline (reference sequence). V was shortened by 0 bases and J by 5 bases, with 3 bases between the two germline ends. The length of the CDR3 is 12 residues. The CDR3 loop is CASSQDIDTQYF. In nucleotides, the CDR3 is TGTGCCAGCAGCCAAGATATAGATACGCAGTATTTT.

This clone was counted a few times. The J gene is TRBJ1-2, the V gene TRBV4-1, with TRBD1 identical over 8 bases. V lost 0 bases and J lost 8; bases outside the gene matches: 8. This CDR3 is built from 15 residues. CDR1 is MGHRA and CDR2 is YSYEKL in the germline V gene. The CDR3 here is CASSQESRGLGGYTF. The CDR3 nucleotides read TGCGCCAGCAGCCAAGAAAGCAGGGGGCTTGGAGGCTACACCTTC.

The chain joins TRBV29-1 to TRBJ1-4; 9 positions match TRBD1. This CDR3 comprises 14 residues. J was trimmed by 5 bases and V by 7 bases; bases with no gene match: 8. The germline CDR1 and CDR2 sequences are SQVTM and ANQGSEA. The CDR3 sequence is CSATQGAGNEKLFF. DNA for the CDR3: TGCAGCGCTACACAGGGGGCAGGGAATGAAAAACTGTTTTTT.

The chain recombines TRBV6-5 with TRBJ2-5; the match to TRBD1 covers 9 bases. The CDR3 has 13 amino acids. Per germline, CDR1 MNHEY and CDR2 SVGAGI. V lost 6 bases, J lost 5 bases, and 4 bases stayed unmatched. The CDR3 region has the DNA TGTGCCAGCAGCAGACAGGGGGGGGAGACCCAGTACTTC. It yields the protein CASSRQGGETQYF.

The chain links TRBV5-4 to TRBJ2-7, with TRBD1 matching 8 bases. The V segment lost 4 bases and the J segment 3 bases; nucleotides outside the gene matches: 3. The CDR3 contains 13 residues. Germline-derived CDR1 and CDR2 are SGHNT and YYREEE (reference sequence). CDR3 bases: TGTGCCAGCAGCCACGGACAGGGCTACGAGCAGTACTTC. Its translation: CASSHGQGYEQYF.

This chain links TRBV30 with TRBJ1-1; D is uncertain. V lost 0 bases and J lost 8, with 7 bases in between. Germline CDR1 is GTSNPN and CDR2 is SVGIG (reference sequence). The CDR3 is made up of 11 amino acids. The CDR3: CAWSVAREAFF. The CDR3 DNA follows: TGTGCCTGGAGTGTTGCTAGGGAAGCTTTCTTT.

The chain couples TRBV2 to TRBJ1-1; tentative D call: TRBD1 (6 bases). V lost 7 bases, J lost 0 bases, and 12 bases lay in between. The CDR3 length is 14 residues. Germline V gene data show CDR1 as SNHLY and CDR2 as FYNNEI. CDR3: CASIGQPMNTEAFF. The CDR3 DNA reads TGTGCCAGCATCGGACAGCCAATGAACACTGAAGCTTTCTTT.

CDR3 in amino acids: CASSPSGTENTEAFF. The CDR3 bases are TGTGCCAGCTCACCGTCCGGGACAGAGAACACTGAAGCTTTCTTT. The gene calls are TRBV18 and TRBJ1-1; 7 nucleotides match TRBD1. Trimming took 3 bases from V and 1 from J; bases not matched to a gene: 5. This CDR3 is built from 15 residues. Germline CDR1 and CDR2: KGHSH and LQKENI.

V gene TRBV4-1 combines with J gene TRBJ1-4, with 9 bases identical to TRBD1. V lost 2 bases to trimming and J lost 7 bases; unmatched junction nucleotides: 14. Germline V gene lookup returns CDR1 MGHRA and CDR2 YSYEKL. The CDR3 loop spans 18 amino acids. The CDR3 bases are TGCGCCAGCAGCCAAAGGATACAGGGGGCGTCAGGTACTGAAAAACTGTTTTTT. Amino acid sequence: CASSQRIQGASGTEKLFF.

The rearrangement joins TRBV2 to TRBJ1-1; no reliable D call. The CDR3 loop spans 14 amino acids. Germline V gene lookup returns CDR1 SNHLY and CDR2 FYNNEI. The V gene lost 0 bases and the J gene lost 9 bases, with 14 bases spanning the gap. This CDR3 reads CASSEAPGVTKAFF. DNA of the CDR3: TGTGCCAGCAGTGAAGCGCCTGGAGTGACGAAAGCTTTCTTT.

The chain recombines TRBV7-6 with TRBJ2-3; 11 bases match TRBD2. Germline CDR1 SGHVS, CDR2 FNYEAQ. The CDR3 sequence is 17 residues long. The ends lost 1 base at V and 3 bases at J; junction bases unmatched: 6. CDR3 in amino acids: CASSLGSGGAGTDTQYF. The CDR3 DNA sequence: TGTGCCAGCAGCTTAGGTAGCGGGGGGGCAGGGACAGATACGCAGTATTTT.

This rearrangement joins TRBV13 to TRBJ2-7; D is possibly TRBD2 (6 bases). Germline V gives CDR1 PRHDT, CDR2 FYEKMQ (reference sequence). V was pared by 3 bases and J by 3 bases, with 15 bases between. This CDR3 comprises 15 residues. CDR3 loop: CASSLGGLRGYEQYF. The CDR3 coding sequence is TGTGCCAGCAGCTTGGGAGGCCTAAGGGGCTACGAGCAGTACTTC.

This clone is medium-sized (0.01 to 0.1%) by share. The chain recombines TRBV18 with TRBJ1-2; D may be TRBD1 (5 bases). From germline, CDR1 is KGHSH and CDR2 LQKENI. The CDR3 spans 12 residues. Trimming removed 2 bases at V and 14 bases at J, with 15 bases between. CDR3 protein: CASSPWRGMETF. For the CDR3, the DNA is TGTGCCAGCTCACCATGGAGGGGAATGGAAACCTTC.

The rearrangement joins TRBV3-1 (or the pseudogene TRBV3-2) to TRBJ1-1; 7 bases align to TRBD1. The V and J ends lost 4 bases and 0 bases, in that order; junction bases with no gene match: 2. Germline-derived CDR1 and CDR2 are LGHDT and YNNKEL (reference sequence). The CDR3 covers 14 residues. CDR3 nucleotide sequence: TGTGCCAGCAGCCGGGACAGAATGAACACTGAAGCTTTCTTT. Translating gives CASSRDRMNTEAFF.

The chain joins TRBV6-5 to TRBJ1-6, with D possibly TRBD1 on 5 matching bases. Germline loops: CDR1 MNHEY, CDR2 SVGAGI. Trimming cost V 6 bases and J 7 bases, with 13 bases left between them. The CDR3 runs to 14 residues. For the CDR3, the DNA is TGTGCCAGCAGGACAGTGACACCCAATTCACCCCTCCACTTT. As protein: CASRTVTPNSPLHF.

There are a few counts of this clone. The rearrangement links TRBV23-1 to TRBJ1-3; D is uncertain. TRBV23-1 is an open reading frame whose function is uncertain. The V and J ends lost 3 bases and 4 bases respectively, with 16 bases between them. CDR3 length: 16 residues. CDR3 nucleotides: TGCGCCAGCAGTCAGCCGGACTGGGCGTTCGGAAACACCATATATTTT. Amino acid sequence: CASSQPDWAFGNTIYF.

This chain uses TRBV7-9 with TRBJ1-4; 7 nucleotides agree with TRBD1. The CDR3 has 17 amino acids. Trimming removed 1 base from V and 7 bases from J; junction bases left unmatched: 12. Germline values: CDR1 SEHNR, CDR2 FQNEAQ (reference sequence). CDR3 bases: TGTGCCAGCAGCTTAGGGATAGGGGGCGCGTCGGGTGAAAAACTGTTTTTT. Its translation: CASSLGIGGASGEKLFF.

The chain combines TRBV29-1 with TRBJ1-2; D not certain. Germline values: CDR1 SQVTM, CDR2 ANQGSEA. The ends were cut back, 3 bases at V and 4 bases at J, with 9 bases in the middle. The CDR3 runs 12 residues. CDR3 sequence: CSVDGSSYGYTF. Written as DNA, the CDR3 is TGCAGCGTTGACGGGAGTAGCTATGGCTACACCTTC.

The V and J genes are TRBV4-1 and TRBJ1-3; the D gene is possibly TRBD1 (6 bases). Between the trimmed V and J ends, which lost 1 base and 3 bases, there was a span of 13 bases. There are 16 residues in the CDR3. Germline-derived CDR1 and CDR2 are MGHRA and YSYEKL. In nucleotides, the CDR3 is TGCGCCAGCAGCCAAGTTACAGGGTCGGATGGAAACACCATATATTTT. It translates to CASSQVTGSDGNTIYF.

This rearrangement joins TRBV19 to TRBJ2-1; 8 bases match TRBD2. Germline assignment: CDR1 LNHDA and CDR2 SQIVND (reference sequence). J was trimmed by 9 bases and V by 1 base; bases with no gene match: 5. This CDR3 is built from 14 residues. CDR3 loop: CASSIAGGPIEQFF. The CDR3 nucleotides are TGTGCCAGTAGTATAGCGGGGGGGCCGATTGAGCAGTTCTTC. The whole variable domain, remainder taken from reference TRBV19 and TRBJ2-1, is DGGITQSPKYLFRKEGQNVTLSCEQNLNHDAMYWYRQDPGQGLRLIYYSQIVNDFQKGDIAEGYSVSREKKESFPLTVTSAQKNPTAFYLCASSIAGGPIEQFFGPGTRLTVL.